The present TCR beta chain was sequenced within a study of blood T cell repertoires in COVID-19. Looking at the study overall: Material from acute and convalescent COVID-19 was sourced from the United States, Italy and Spain. T cells, B-cell-depleted T cells, or PBMCs provided the cDNA or gDNA that served as material.

Original data processing: Cell counts per sample came from amplifying reference gene primers. The protocol was immunoSEQ multiplex PCR, while the TCRdb copy is restricted to in-frame clones and leaves out a portion. V, J and clone size derive from that table, while D and trimming were established from the DNA sequence. Of approximately 60,000 clones listed, 70% to 85% are singletons. The CDR3 has 16 residues. The V gene end was trimmed by 4 bases and the J gene end by 2 bases; junction bases not matched to a gene: 10. Germline-derived CDR1 and CDR2 are SGHNT and YYREEE (reference sequence). The J gene is TRBJ1-2, the V gene TRBV5-4; 8 nucleotides line up with TRBD1. This TCR was sampled from a woman aged 80 or older with active or convalescent COVID-19. The source material was peripheral blood. The CDR3 nucleotides are TGTGCCAGCAGCACCGCGACAGGGGCACGGAACTATGGCTACACCTTC. Its translation: CASSTATGARNYGYTF.